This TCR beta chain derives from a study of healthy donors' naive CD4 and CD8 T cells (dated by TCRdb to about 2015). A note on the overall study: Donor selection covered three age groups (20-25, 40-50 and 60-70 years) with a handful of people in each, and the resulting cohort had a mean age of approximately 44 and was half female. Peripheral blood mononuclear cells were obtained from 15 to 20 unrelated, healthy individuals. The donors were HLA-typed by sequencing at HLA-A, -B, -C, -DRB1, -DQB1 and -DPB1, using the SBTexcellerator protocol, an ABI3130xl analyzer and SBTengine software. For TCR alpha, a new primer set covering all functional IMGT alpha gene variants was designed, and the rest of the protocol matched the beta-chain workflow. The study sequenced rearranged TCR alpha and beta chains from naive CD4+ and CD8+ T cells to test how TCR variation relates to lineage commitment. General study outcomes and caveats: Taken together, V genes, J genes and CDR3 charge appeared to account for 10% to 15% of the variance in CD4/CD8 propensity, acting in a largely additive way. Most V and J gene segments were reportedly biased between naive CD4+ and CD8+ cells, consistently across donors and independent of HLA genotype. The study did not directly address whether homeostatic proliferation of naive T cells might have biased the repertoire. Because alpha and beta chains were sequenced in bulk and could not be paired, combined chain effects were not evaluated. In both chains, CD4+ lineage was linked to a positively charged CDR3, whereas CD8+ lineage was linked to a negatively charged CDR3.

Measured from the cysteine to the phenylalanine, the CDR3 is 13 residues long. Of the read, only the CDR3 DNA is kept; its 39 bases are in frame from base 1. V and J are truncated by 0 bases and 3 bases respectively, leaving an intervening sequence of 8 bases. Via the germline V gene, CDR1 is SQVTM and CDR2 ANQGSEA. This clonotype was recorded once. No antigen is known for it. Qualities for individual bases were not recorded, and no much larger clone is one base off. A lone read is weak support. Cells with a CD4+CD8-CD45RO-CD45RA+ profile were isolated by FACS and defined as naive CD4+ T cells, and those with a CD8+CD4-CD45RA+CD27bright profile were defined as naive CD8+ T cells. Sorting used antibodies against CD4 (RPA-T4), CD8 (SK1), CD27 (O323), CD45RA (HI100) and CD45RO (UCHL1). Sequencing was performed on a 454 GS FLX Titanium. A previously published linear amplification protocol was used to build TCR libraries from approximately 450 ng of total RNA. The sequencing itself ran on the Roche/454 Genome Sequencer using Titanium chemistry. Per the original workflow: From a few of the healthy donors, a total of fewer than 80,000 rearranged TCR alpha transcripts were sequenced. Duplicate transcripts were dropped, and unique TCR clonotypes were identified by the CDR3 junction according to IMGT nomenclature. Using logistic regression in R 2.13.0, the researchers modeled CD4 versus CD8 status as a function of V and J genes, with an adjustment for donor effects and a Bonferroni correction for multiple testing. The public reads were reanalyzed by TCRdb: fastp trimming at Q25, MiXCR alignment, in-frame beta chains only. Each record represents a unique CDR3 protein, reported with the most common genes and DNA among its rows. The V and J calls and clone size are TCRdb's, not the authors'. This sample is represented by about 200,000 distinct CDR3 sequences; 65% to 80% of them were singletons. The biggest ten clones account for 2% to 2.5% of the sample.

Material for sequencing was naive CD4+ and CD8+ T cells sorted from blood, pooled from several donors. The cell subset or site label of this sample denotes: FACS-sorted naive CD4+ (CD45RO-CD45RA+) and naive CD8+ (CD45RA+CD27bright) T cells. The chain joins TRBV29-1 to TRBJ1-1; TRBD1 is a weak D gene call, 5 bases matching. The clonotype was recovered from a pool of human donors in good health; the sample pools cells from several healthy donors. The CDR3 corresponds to CSVEERGYTEAFF. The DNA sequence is TGCAGCGTTGAAGAACGGGGGTACACTGAAGCTTTCTTT. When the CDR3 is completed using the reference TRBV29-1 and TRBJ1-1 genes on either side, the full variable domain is SAVISQKPSRDICQRGTSLTIQCQVDSQVTMMFWYRQQPGQSLTLIATANQGSEATYESGFVIDKFPISRPNLTFSTLTVSNMSPEDSSIYLCSVEERGYTEAFFGQGTRLTVV.